These 30 T cell receptor beta chains came from one sample sequenced in a study of T-cell reconstitution after alpha-beta-depleted transplantation in children listed by TCRdb under 2016. This specimen's treatment or condition label, per the study, means: allogeneic hematopoietic cell transplantation with graft depleted of TCRalphabeta T cells and CD19 B cells. Library preparation was by PCR. The sequencer was an Illumina HiSeq 2500. TCR libraries were prepared with molecular barcoding, using unique molecular identifiers to normalize TCRbeta repertoire quantification. The public sequencing data were trimmed at Q25 with fastp and processed into clonotypes with MiXCR by TCRdb, which kept only in-frame beta chains. Each entry merges the rows of one CDR3 protein and shows their most common DNA and genes. Counted in this sample were over 450,000 distinct CDR3 sequences; roughly a tenth of them appeared once. Around 2% of the sample is taken by the ten largest.

Sequencing was performed on PBMCs, taken before TCRalphabeta/CD19-depleted stem cell transplant. These receptors originate from a child under 10 years old with inherited bone marrow failure, due to receive a stem cell transplant.

CDR3 residues: CASRLADPRNSGNTIYF. The CDR3 nucleotides read TGTGCAAGTCGCTTAGCCGACCCCCGGAACTCTGGAAACACCATATATTTT. V gene TRBV12-2 combines with J gene TRBJ1-3. TRBV12-2 is marked as a pseudogene. This CDR3 comprises 17 residues.

This clonotype was counted ten times or more. The chain carries TRBV30 and TRBJ2-2; 7 nucleotides line up with TRBD2. With V trimmed by 4 bases and J by 7 bases, 9 bases remained unmatched. This CDR3 has 14 residues. Germline V gene sequence: CDR1 GTSNPN, CDR2 SVGIG (reference sequence). CDR3 region: CAWISGGGIGELFF. The CDR3 DNA sequence: TGTGCCTGGATTTCGGGGGGAGGAATCGGGGAGCTGTTTTTT.

This clonotype was seen repeatedly, ten times or more. The rearrangement joins TRBV7-9 to TRBJ2-1; 7 nucleotides align to TRBD2. CDR3 length: 14 amino acids. Germline V gives CDR1 SEHNR, CDR2 FQNEAQ (reference sequence). V gave up 8 bases and J gave up 4 bases; unmatched junction bases: 8. CDR3 nucleotides: TGTGCCAGCGGTAGGGGAGGGGTATACAATGAGCAGTTCTTC. It codes for CASGRGGVYNEQFF.

This clonotype was seen ten or more times. J is TRBJ2-2 and V is TRBV12-3 or TRBV12-4; TRBD2 might be the D (5 bases). V was pared by 5 bases and J by 5 bases, with 18 bases between. The CDR3 loop spans 16 amino acids. In DNA, the CDR3 is TGTGCCAGCAGTGGGAGCTGGAGCTTCATGACCGGGGAGCTGTTTTTT. This codes for CASSGSWSFMTGELFF.

This clonotype occurred many times. V usage is TRBV7-9 and J usage is TRBJ2-1; 9 bases are shared with TRBD2. Per germline, CDR1 SEHNR and CDR2 FQNEAQ (reference sequence). CDR3 length equals 14 residues. Germline trimming cut 3 bases from V and 6 bases from J; bases unmatched to any gene: 3. CDR3 DNA: TGTGCCAGCAGCTTGCTAGCGGGACCCAATGAGCAGTTCTTC. Encoded protein: CASSLLAGPNEQFF.

This clonotype was detected many times. The chain uses TRBV5-1 and TRBJ2-2; weak D call: TRBD2 (5 bases). Germline V CDR1 and CDR2: SGHRS, YFSETQ. This CDR3 spans 15 amino acids. Deletions cut 6 bases from V and 1 base from J, with 13 bases between. The CDR3 sequence: CASTIAGRNTGELFF. In DNA, the CDR3 is TGCGCCAGCACCATTGCGGGCAGGAACACCGGGGAGCTGTTTTTT.

This clonotype has more than one count but fewer than ten. The J gene is TRBJ2-7, the V gene TRBV6-5, with 7 bases lining up with TRBD2. Unmatched junction bases numbered 7, after V lost 2 bases and J lost 6 bases. This CDR3 region has 14 residues. Per germline, CDR1 MNHEY and CDR2 SVGAGI. The CDR3 reads CASSYGAGAREQYF. The DNA of the CDR3 is TGTGCCAGCAGTTACGGGGCGGGAGCGCGCGAGCAGTACTTC.

This clonotype was observed at least ten times. The chain recombines TRBV6-5 with TRBJ2-5; D is unresolved. Germline loops: CDR1 MNHEY, CDR2 SVGAGI. The ends were cut back, 0 bases at V and 2 bases at J, with 10 bases in the middle. The CDR3 runs to 15 residues. DNA of the CDR3: TGTGCCAGCAGTTACTCGAGTGTGATTCAAGAGACCCAGTACTTC. Translating gives CASSYSSVIQETQYF.

CDR3 region: CSEREMDSFTDTQYF. The CDR3 DNA reads as TGCAGCGAGAGAGAGATGGACAGTTTCACAGATACGCAGTATTTT. The V gene is TRBV29-1, the J gene TRBJ2-3; D is perhaps TRBD1 (6 bases). CDR3 length: 15 residues. Trimming took 7 bases from V and 2 from J, leaving 19 bases between them. CDR1 is SQVTM, CDR2 ANQGSEA, per germline.

Many counts were recorded for this clonotype. This rearrangement joins TRBV30 to TRBJ2-3; 13 bases map to TRBD2. The CDR3 spans 16 residues. Losses at the gene ends were 4 bases for V and 1 base for J; bases not matched to a gene: 5. The germline CDR1 and CDR2 sequences are GTSNPN and SVGIG (reference sequence). The CDR3 bases are TGTGCCTGGACCGCCGGACTAGCGGGAGGCACAGATACGCAGTATTTT. This translates into CAWTAGLAGGTDTQYF. Full variable domain (outside the CDR3, taken from reference TRBV30 and TRBJ2-3): SQTIHQWPATLVQPVGSPLSLECTVEGTSNPNLYWYRQAAGRGLQLLFYSVGIGQISSEVPQNLSASRPQDRQFILSSKKLLLSDSGFYLCAWTAGLAGGTDTQYFGPGTRLTVL.

This clonotype has ten or more counts. The chain has TRBV29-1 and TRBJ2-1, with D unresolved. The CDR3 is made up of 10 amino acids. Germline CDR1 reads SQVTM; CDR2 reads ANQGSEA. V dropped 4 bases and J dropped 6 bases, with 4 bases sitting between them. The CDR3 loop reads CSVGGNEQFF. The CDR3 DNA is TGCAGCGTTGGTGGCAATGAGCAGTTCTTC.

At least ten counts were recorded for this clonotype. The gene calls are TRBV9 and TRBJ2-3, with 14 bases matching TRBD2. The V segment lost 6 bases and the J segment 1 base; nucleotides outside the gene matches: 10. Germline V lookup: CDR1 SGDLS, CDR2 YYNGEE. This CDR3 has 18 residues. For the CDR3, the DNA is TGTGCCAGCACCTTGGGACTAGCGGGAGTAGGCGGCACAGATACGCAGTATTTT. Translation gives CASTLGLAGVGGTDTQYF.

This clonotype was recorded many times. This chain joins TRBV29-1 and TRBJ2-3; D unclear. The V and J ends lost 6 bases and 3 bases respectively, with 10 bases between them. Germline V gene lookup returns CDR1 SQVTM and CDR2 ANQGSEA. The CDR3 length is 12 residues. DNA for the CDR3: TGCAGCGTAACGATGGGGACAGATACGCAGTATTTT. Translated: CSVTMGTDTQYF.

This clonotype has only a few counts. The chain employs TRBV20-1 and TRBJ2-5; 10 nucleotides line up with TRBD2. From germline, CDR1 is DFQATT and CDR2 SNEGSKA (reference sequence). The J segment lost 5 bases and the V segment lost 3 bases, leaving 3 bases of the junction unmatched. The CDR3 loop spans 13 amino acids. The CDR3 sequence is CSASGTSDETQYF. CDR3 DNA sequence: TGCAGTGCTAGCGGGACTAGCGACGAGACCCAGTACTTC.

The table lists this clonotype with many counts. The gene calls are TRBV5-1 and TRBJ2-7, with TRBD2 matching 9 bases. Germline V gene lookup returns CDR1 SGHRS and CDR2 YFSETQ. The CDR3 extends over 14 amino acids. Unmatched junction bases numbered 8, after V lost 0 bases and J lost 10 bases. The CDR3 protein is CASSLARTSEGQYF. The DNA of the CDR3 is TGCGCCAGCAGCTTGGCGAGGACTAGCGAAGGACAGTACTTC.

Concerning this clonotype itself: One base away lies a much larger clone, so this may be a sequencing read error. The V and J genes are TRBV6-5 and TRBJ2-7; 8 bases are a match to TRBD1. J lost 1 base, V lost 4 bases, and 3 bases had no gene match. The CDR3 contains 14 residues. Germline V gives CDR1 MNHEY, CDR2 SVGAGI. Written as DNA, the CDR3 is TGTGCCAGCAGTTTCCGGGACAGGTCCTACGAGCAGTACTTC. Translation: CASSFRDRSYEQYF.

This clonotype was picked up many times. For the CDR3, the DNA is TGCGCCAGCAGCCAATGGCTGAGCTACGAGCAGTACTTC. This gives the protein CASSQWLSYEQYF. The chain employs TRBV4-3 and TRBJ2-7; D gene unclear. V shed 2 bases and J shed 3 bases, with 8 bases lying between them. CDR3 length: 13 amino acids. The germline V gene has CDR1 LGHNA and CDR2 YSLEER.

The table lists this clonotype with a few counts. This chain connects TRBV4-3 to TRBJ2-1, with D uncertain. The CDR3 sequence is 16 residues long. The germline CDR1 and CDR2 sequences are LGHNA and YSLEER. Trimming took off 3 bases at V and 4 bases at J, with 16 bases between the two ends. CDR3 in DNA: TGCGCCAGCAGCCATCCTGACACCGGCCCTTACAATGAGCAGTTCTTC. Amino acids: CASSHPDTGPYNEQFF.

This clonotype was observed a handful of times. The chain is built from TRBV28 and TRBJ2-6, with a tentative D call TRBD1 (6 bases). V lost 5 bases and J lost 1, with 12 bases in between. The CDR3 contains 16 residues. The germline V gene has CDR1 MDHEN and CDR2 SYDVKM. As DNA, the CDR3 is TGTGCCAGCAGTCCGCCACAGGGATCTGGGGCCAACGTCCTGACTTTC. Translation: CASSPPQGSGANVLTF.

This clonotype came up many times. The genes are TRBV29-1 and TRBJ2-1; D possibly uses TRBD1 or TRBD2 (5 bases each). The CDR3 extends over 14 amino acids. Germline V CDR1 and CDR2: SQVTM, ANQGSEA. V was shortened by 7 bases and J by 9 bases, with 22 bases between the two germline ends. CDR3 coding DNA: TGCAGCGCCAAAGGGACCCTAGCATCTGTTGAGCAGTTCTTC. It yields the protein CSAKGTLASVEQFF.

This clonotype was counted ten times or more. The chain carries TRBV5-5 and TRBJ2-2, with D uncertain. Germline CDR1 is SGHKS and CDR2 is YYEKEE (reference sequence). The CDR3 loop spans 14 amino acids. Trimming removed 6 bases from V and 2 bases from J, with 11 bases in between. CDR3 coding DNA: TGTGCCAGCATTAAAGACGGAAACACCGGGGAGCTGTTTTTT. It encodes CASIKDGNTGELFF.

This clonotype was observed many times. This chain uses TRBV5-5 with TRBJ2-1; D uncertain. V was shortened by 1 base and J by 10 bases, with 9 bases between the two germline ends. The CDR3 totals 12 residues. CDR1 is SGHKS, CDR2 YYEKEE, per germline (reference sequence). CDR3 in amino acids: CASSLYEREQFF. As DNA, the CDR3 is TGTGCCAGCAGCTTGTATGAGAGAGAGCAGTTCTTC. The full variable domain, its missing parts supplied by reference TRBV5-5 and TRBJ2-1, is DAGVTQSPTHLIKTRGQQVTLRCSPISGHKSVSWYQQVLGQGPQFIFQYYEKEERGRGNFPDRFSARQFPNYSSELNVNALLLGDSALYLCASSLYEREQFFGPGTRLTVL.

This clonotype was counted ten times or more. The junction and the germline gene differ at one end; a read error may be behind it. The genes are TRBV30 and TRBJ1-2; the D is unclear. The germline gives CDR1 GTSNPN, CDR2 SVGIG (reference sequence). This CDR3 comprises 10 residues. The CDR3 loop is CAWRNPGPSF. Here the CDR3 DNA reads TGTGCCTGGAGAAACCCGGGCCCGAGCTTC.

This clonotype was picked up many times. The J gene is TRBJ2-1, the V gene TRBV30, with a tentative D call TRBD1 (5 bases). Per germline, CDR1 GTSNPN and CDR2 SVGIG (reference sequence). The ends were cut back, 0 bases at V and 2 bases at J, with 11 bases in the middle. The CDR3 sequence is 15 residues long. This CDR3 is CAWSVLGAAYNEQFF. In DNA, the CDR3 is TGTGCCTGGAGTGTTTTAGGGGCAGCCTACAATGAGCAGTTCTTC.

This clonotype showed up many times. This chain connects TRBV7-6 to TRBJ2-1; 10 bases line up with TRBD2. Per the germline V gene, CDR1 is SGHVS and CDR2 is FNYEAQ. The trim removed 3 bases at V and 4 bases at J, leaving 6 bases unmatched. The CDR3 covers 16 residues. CDR3: CASSFLAGEAYNEQFF. CDR3 in DNA: TGTGCCAGCAGCTTCCTAGCGGGAGAGGCTTACAATGAGCAGTTCTTC.

This clonotype was seen repeatedly, ten times or more. The V gene is TRBV10-3, the J gene TRBJ2-2, with 8 bases that match TRBD2. V dropped 5 bases and J dropped 0; count of bases not matched to a gene: 2. Germline values: CDR1 ENHRY, CDR2 SYGVKD. CDR3 length equals 15 residues. CDR3: CAISSTSANTGELFF. DNA for the CDR3: TGTGCCATCAGTTCGACTAGCGCGAACACCGGGGAGCTGTTTTTT.

This clonotype appeared many times. The chain is built from TRBV28 and TRBJ2-7; maybe TRBD2 (5 bases). Deletions cut 8 bases from V and 4 bases from J, with 18 bases between. The CDR3 covers 14 residues. CDR1 MDHEN and CDR2 SYDVKM come from the germline V gene. The CDR3 here is CASRTPGKGYEQYF. Here the CDR3 DNA reads TGTGCCAGCCGAACCCCCGGGAAAGGGTACGAGCAGTACTTC.

With respect to this clonotype: A read error is possible here, since a much larger clone lies one base away. The J gene is TRBJ2-2, the V gene TRBV5-1, with D possibly being TRBD1 (6 bases). CDR3 size: 15 residues. CDR1 is SGHRS, CDR2 YFSETQ, per germline. This CDR3 is CTSSFGDTNTGELFF. The CDR3 bases are TGCACCAGCAGCTTTGGGGACACCAACACCGGGGAGCTGTTTTTT.

Ten or more counts support this clonotype. V and J are TRBV7-2 and TRBJ2-3, with a tentative D call TRBD2 (6 bases). V shed 4 bases and J shed 1 base, with 6 bases lying between them. CDR1 is SGHTA, CDR2 FQGNSA, per germline. CDR3 length: 13 amino acids. DNA of the CDR3: TGTGCCAGCAGCTCTAGCGGCACAGATACGCAGTATTTT. This translates into CASSSSGTDTQYF.

The gene calls are TRBV5-1 and TRBJ2-5; 7 nucleotides line up with TRBD1. The CDR3 is made up of 16 amino acids. CDR1 and CDR2 from the germline V gene are SGHRS and YFSETQ. J was trimmed by 2 bases and V by 2 bases; bases with no gene match: 9. The CDR3 reads CASSLLPGTAQETQYF. The CDR3 DNA is TGCGCCAGCAGCTTACTCCCCGGGACAGCTCAAGAGACCCAGTACTTC.